Shown below are 32 T cell receptor beta chains from a single sample sequenced in a study of blood T cell repertoires in COVID-19. Generated by immunoSEQ multiplex PCR, the TCRdb table keeps only in-frame clones and is missing some. The sample contains some 200,000 clones, less than 90% of which appear only once. The sequenced sample consisted of peripheral blood. The receptor source for this set is an older woman who had recovered from COVID-19.

The gene calls are TRBV23-1 and TRBJ2-7; 9 bases are a match to TRBD1. TRBV23-1 is an ORF, with its function uncertain. The ends lost 8 bases at V and 2 bases at J; junction bases unmatched: 7. The CDR3 runs to 14 residues. DNA for the CDR3: TGCGCCAGCTGCCCCGGGACAGGGACCTACGAGCAGTACTTC. This codes for CASCPGTGTYEQYF.

The chain joins TRBV9 to TRBJ2-7; unclear D gene. CDR1 SGDLS and CDR2 YYNGEE come from the germline V gene. V lost 6 bases and J 1 base, leaving 11 bases between the germline ends. This CDR3 comprises 13 residues. The CDR3 is CASNQRGSYEQYF. CDR3 DNA sequence: TGTGCCAGCAACCAACGCGGTTCCTACGAGCAGTACTTC.

V is TRBV7-2 and J is TRBJ1-5, with TRBD1 matching 9 bases. V was clipped by 8 bases and J by 4 bases; unmatched bases: 9. The CDR3 runs 15 residues. Per germline, CDR1 SGHTA and CDR2 FQGNSA. The CDR3 region has the DNA TGTGCCAGCGGACCGGGACAGGGAGGAAATCAGCCCCAGCATTTT. Its translation is CASGPGQGGNQPQHF.

This chain links TRBV5-1 with TRBJ2-5; 7 bases are shared with TRBD1. The V gene's germline CDR1 is SGHRS and CDR2 YFSETQ. Trimming cost V 2 bases and J 6 bases; bases outside gene matches: 7. The CDR3 is 14 residues long. CDR3 residues: CASSFLTGIKTQYF. As DNA, the CDR3 is TGCGCCAGCAGCTTTTTGACAGGGATAAAGACCCAGTACTTC.

The V gene is TRBV29-1, the J gene TRBJ1-4, with a possible D match to TRBD1 (5 bases). Per the germline V gene, CDR1 is SQVTM and CDR2 is ANQGSEA. The CDR3 length is 14 residues. Deletions cut 6 bases from V and 1 base from J, with 12 bases between. DNA of the CDR3: TGCAGCGTCCTCACGACAGAAACTAATGAAAAACTGTTTTTT. It codes for CSVLTTETNEKLFF.

V gene TRBV3-1 (or the pseudogene TRBV3-2) combines with J gene TRBJ1-1; 8 nucleotides agree with TRBD1. The CDR3 runs to 15 residues. Trimming removed 4 bases from V and 8 bases from J; junction bases left unmatched: 12. Germline CDR1 reads LGHDT; CDR2 reads YNNKEL (reference sequence). The CDR3 here is CASSLSHAGQAEAFF. The CDR3 DNA reads as TGTGCCAGCAGCCTAAGTCACGCGGGACAGGCCGAAGCTTTCTTT.

The chain recombines TRBV18 with TRBJ1-5, with no clear D. The ends were cut back, 3 bases at V and 0 bases at J, with 6 bases in the middle. Germline-derived CDR1 and CDR2 are KGHSH and LQKENI. The CDR3 has 14 amino acids. The CDR3 region has the DNA TGTGCCAGCTCACCCGAACATAGCAATCAGCCCCAGCATTTT. Its translation is CASSPEHSNQPQHF.

This sequence joins TRBV5-4 and TRBJ2-7; a possible D gene is TRBD2 (6 bases). Per the germline V gene, CDR1 is SGHNT and CDR2 is YYREEE (reference sequence). V lost 4 bases and J lost 1, with 9 bases in between. This CDR3 spans 13 amino acids. The CDR3 DNA reads as TGTGCCAGCAGCGCAGGACTATCCTACGAGCAGTACTTC. Protein product: CASSAGLSYEQYF.

This clone was seen once. The gene calls are TRBV18 and TRBJ2-7; TRBD2 matches 8 bases. This CDR3 comprises 17 residues. In germline, CDR1 is KGHSH, CDR2 LQKENI. V lost 2 bases to trimming and J lost 4 bases; unmatched junction nucleotides: 13. The CDR3 nucleotides read TGTGCCAGCTCACCAGCCGCGGGGGGTCCTGCCGGGTACGAGCAGTACTTC. This gives the protein CASSPAAGGPAGYEQYF.

This clone has a single count. Here the CDR3 DNA reads TGTGCCAGCAGCCGACTAGCGGGGGACGTTGCCCCAGATACGCAGTATTTT. As protein: CASSRLAGDVAPDTQYF. The V gene is TRBV6-6, the J gene TRBJ2-3; TRBD2 agrees at 12 bases. V was clipped by 6 bases and J by 4 bases; unmatched bases: 11. The CDR3 loop spans 17 amino acids. Per the germline V gene, CDR1 is MNHNY and CDR2 is SVGAGI (reference sequence).

This clone has a single count. CDR3 protein: CASRPDRLSNEKLFF. DNA for the CDR3: TGTGCCAGCAGGCCGGACAGGCTATCTAATGAAAAACTGTTTTTT. This chain joins TRBV2 and TRBJ1-4; 7 bases are a match to TRBD1. The CDR3 is made up of 15 amino acids. V dropped 6 bases and J dropped 3; count of bases not matched to a gene: 7. Germline values: CDR1 SNHLY, CDR2 FYNNEI. Drawing the rest from reference TRBV2 and TRBJ1-4, the complete variable domain is EPEVTQTPSHQVTQMGQEVILRCVPISNHLYFYWYRQILGQKVEFLVSFYNNEISEKSEIFDDQFSVERPDGSNFTLKIRSTKLEDSAMYFCASRPDRLSNEKLFFGSGTQLSVL.

This chain uses TRBV6-4 with TRBJ2-1; TRBD2 agrees at 10 bases. J lost 8 bases, V lost 4 bases, and 8 bases had no gene match. CDR3 length equals 15 residues. The V gene's germline CDR1 is MRHNA and CDR2 SNTAGT. CDR3 sequence: CASSGPGLAPDEQFF. CDR3 DNA sequence: TGTGCCAGCAGTGGCCCGGGACTAGCGCCGGATGAGCAGTTCTTC.

The CDR3 loop reads CASGLISAGQGSYGYTF. The CDR3 DNA reads as TGTGCCAGTGGATTAATATCAGCCGGACAGGGAAGTTATGGCTACACCTTC. V gene TRBV19 combines with J gene TRBJ1-2; 8 bases are a match to TRBD1. V trimming: 8 bases; J trimming: 5 bases; junction bases outside the gene matches: 19. CDR3 length: 17 residues. Germline V gene lookup returns CDR1 LNHDA and CDR2 SQIVND (reference sequence). Drawing the rest from reference TRBV19 and TRBJ1-2, the complete variable domain is DGGITQSPKYLFRKEGQNVTLSCEQNLNHDAMYWYRQDPGQGLRLIYYSQIVNDFQKGDIAEGYSVSREKKESFPLTVTSAQKNPTAFYLCASGLISAGQGSYGYTFGSGTRLTVV.

V is TRBV6-6 and J is TRBJ1-1; D is perhaps TRBD1 (6 bases). The CDR3 consists of 15 residues. CDR1 is MNHNY, CDR2 SVGAGI, per germline (reference sequence). V was cut by 6 bases and J by 5 bases, with 19 bases left in between. Here the CDR3 DNA reads TGTGCCAGCAGCAAAGGGGCAGGGGTAGGGACTGAAGCTTTCTTT. It specifies CASSKGAGVGTEAFF.

The genes are TRBV7-2 and TRBJ1-5, with D possibly matching TRBD1 (5 bases). The CDR3 spans 15 residues. V was trimmed by 2 bases and J by 5 bases, leaving 13 bases between them. Germline V gene data show CDR1 as SGHTA and CDR2 as FQGNSA. In DNA, the CDR3 is TGTGCCAGCAGCTTATGGGGAGGGGTGGATCAGCCCCAGCATTTT. It translates to CASSLWGGVDQPQHF.

The chain uses TRBV2 and TRBJ1-2; D not resolved. Per germline, CDR1 SNHLY and CDR2 FYNNEI. The CDR3 covers 14 residues. V lost 0 bases and J 4 bases, leaving 9 bases between the germline ends. Here the CDR3 reads CASSEAETFYGYTF. CDR3 nucleotides: TGTGCCAGCAGTGAAGCGGAGACGTTCTATGGCTACACCTTC.

The rearrangement joins TRBV6-2 or TRBV6-3 to TRBJ1-1; D not certain. The CDR3 sequence is 16 residues long. CDR1 and CDR2 (germline): MNHEY, SVGEGT. V lost 5 bases, J lost 6 bases, and 22 bases lay in between. The CDR3 bases are TGTGCCAGCAGTCGCGGAGGCCGTCTTGGGCGCCCTGAAGCTTTCTTT. Translating it yields CASSRGGRLGRPEAFF.

The CDR3 sequence is CASSLLAGGPGGANVLTF. For the CDR3, the DNA is TGTGCCAGCAGCTTGCTAGCGGGGGGGCCCGGTGGGGCCAACGTCCTGACTTTC. The rearrangement links TRBV7-9 to TRBJ2-6; 12 bases match TRBD2. The junction had 6 bases not matched to a gene; V was cut back by 3 bases and J by 3 bases. The CDR3 contains 18 residues. Germline-derived CDR1 and CDR2 are SEHNR and FQNEAQ (reference sequence).

The J gene is TRBJ1-5, the V gene TRBV19, with 7 bases that match TRBD1. V lost 0 bases and J lost 4; bases outside the gene matches: 9. This CDR3 region has 17 residues. CDR1 LNHDA and CDR2 SQIVND come from the germline V gene (reference sequence). The CDR3: CASSIEETGWGNQPQHF. The DNA for the CDR3 is TGTGCCAGTAGTATAGAAGAGACAGGGTGGGGGAATCAGCCCCAGCATTTT.

CDR3 sequence: CASSPPRAGPRCDGYTF. As DNA, the CDR3 is TGCGCCAGCAGTCCCCCAAGGGCAGGGCCACGTTGCGATGGCTACACCTTC. The rearrangement joins TRBV23-1 to TRBJ1-2; D may be TRBD1 (5 bases). TRBV23-1 counts as an open reading frame of uncertain function. V dropped 4 bases and J dropped 6 bases, with 24 bases sitting between them. This CDR3 contains 17 residues.

J is TRBJ2-5 and V is TRBV7-6, with TRBD2 matching 8 bases. The J segment lost 1 base and the V segment lost 0 bases, leaving 4 bases of the junction unmatched. The V gene's germline CDR1 is SGHVS and CDR2 FNYEAQ. The CDR3 length is 16 residues. The CDR3 DNA follows: TGTGCCAGCAGCTTAGCCCCGGGGGGGCTCCAAGAGACCCAGTACTTC. Its translation is CASSLAPGGLQETQYF.

J is TRBJ1-5 and V is TRBV30; 9 bases map to TRBD1. With 0 bases clipped from V and 6 bases from J, the junction kept 0 bases outside the gene matches. The CDR3 has 13 residues. Germline V lookup: CDR1 GTSNPN, CDR2 SVGIG (reference sequence). CDR3 sequence (DNA): TGTGCCTGGAGTGTACAGGGGGCTCAGCCCCAGCATTTT. Its protein product is CAWSVQGAQPQHF.

The chain recombines TRBV9 with TRBJ2-5, with a weak D call TRBD2 (7 bases). CDR3 size: 15 residues. Per the germline V gene, CDR1 is SGDLS and CDR2 is YYNGEE. V dropped 4 bases and J dropped 5 bases, with 18 bases sitting between them. The CDR3 sequence: CASSPTWGGGETQYF. The CDR3 region has the DNA TGTGCCAGCAGCCCCACTTGGGGAGGGGGGGAGACCCAGTACTTC.

This chain links TRBV23-1 with TRBJ1-5; D not resolved. TRBV23-1 is an open reading frame, and its role is uncertain. This CDR3 has 14 amino acids. V lost 6 bases and J lost 13, with 22 bases in between. The DNA for the CDR3 is TGCGCCAGCAGCCATTGCAGTCTGCGGGGTCCACAGCATTTT. It yields the protein CASSHCSLRGPQHF.

J is TRBJ2-7 and V is TRBV6-5; D might be TRBD2 (8 bases). Trimming removed 6 bases at V and 6 bases at J, with 21 bases between. CDR3 size: 15 residues. Germline CDR1 reads MNHEY; CDR2 reads SVGAGI. CDR3 residues: CASRAAGLAGGEQYF. The DNA for the CDR3 is TGTGCCAGCAGAGCCGCCGGACTAGCAGGGGGCGAGCAGTACTTC.

The chain carries TRBV29-1 and TRBJ2-7, with 9 bases fitting TRBD1. The V segment lost 4 bases and the J segment 5 bases; nucleotides outside the gene matches: 6. Germline CDR1 SQVTM, CDR2 ANQGSEA. The CDR3 is 13 residues long. The CDR3 loop is CSVGWGQGNEQYF. The CDR3 DNA reads TGCAGCGTTGGCTGGGGACAGGGTAACGAGCAGTACTTC.

This chain links TRBV5-6 with TRBJ2-7; D is unclear. The CDR3 has 14 amino acids. Trimming took 0 bases from V and 2 from J, leaving 9 bases between them. The germline V gene has CDR1 SGHDT and CDR2 YYEEEE. The CDR3 sequence: CASSLGPRPYEQYF. For the CDR3, the DNA is TGTGCCAGCAGCTTGGGCCCTAGGCCCTACGAGCAGTACTTC.

The chain employs TRBV7-9 and TRBJ2-7, with no clear D. CDR3 length: 11 residues. V gave up 4 bases and J gave up 7 bases, with 8 bases separating them. The germline CDR1 and CDR2 sequences are SEHNR and FQNEAQ (reference sequence). The DNA for the CDR3 is TGTGCCAGCAGCTCCTCCCCTGAGCAGTACTTC. Amino acids: CASSSSPEQYF.

The rearrangement joins TRBV5-1 to TRBJ2-3; TRBD1 agrees at 8 bases. V dropped 3 bases and J dropped 0; count of bases not matched to a gene: 3. The CDR3 consists of 15 residues. Germline-derived CDR1 and CDR2 are SGHRS and YFSETQ. In DNA form, the CDR3 reads TGCGCCAGCAGCTCGACAGGGGTTAGCACAGATACGCAGTATTTT. It codes for CASSSTGVSTDTQYF.

In its sample, this clone was seen a few times. The chain recombines TRBV6-2 or TRBV6-3 with TRBJ2-5; D is unclear. The CDR3 loop spans 13 amino acids. V was clipped by 4 bases and J by 4 bases, with 10 bases between them. Germline CDR1 reads MNHEY; CDR2 reads SVGEGT. The DNA of the CDR3 is TGTGCCAGCAGTTTTAGCTCCAGAGAGACCCAGTACTTC. The encoded protein is CASSFSSRETQYF.

V gene TRBV10-3 combines with J gene TRBJ1-6; D is possibly TRBD1 (6 bases). The length of the CDR3 is 13 residues. Germline values: CDR1 ENHRY, CDR2 SYGVKD. V gave up 10 bases and J gave up 10 bases, with 17 bases separating them. The CDR3 loop reads CATHGAGESPLHF. As DNA, the CDR3 is TGTGCCACCCACGGGGCAGGGGAGTCACCCCTCCACTTT.

The gene calls are TRBV18 and TRBJ1-2, with D possibly TRBD1 on 5 matching bases. The CDR3 sequence is 13 residues long. Trimming cost V 3 bases and J 3 bases, with 8 bases left between them. Per the germline V gene, CDR1 is KGHSH and CDR2 is LQKENI. CDR3 region: CASSPQGYYGYTF. CDR3 in DNA: TGTGCCAGCTCACCCCAGGGTTACTATGGCTACACCTTC.